This paragraph reports one TCR beta chain. This record comes from a study of blood T cell repertoires in COVID-19. About the research overall: The United States, Italy and Spain provided the acute and convalescent COVID-19 samples. PBMCs, B-cell-depleted T cells, or T cells provided the cDNA or gDNA that made up the material.

Authors' data handling: Amplified reference gene primers provided the basis for estimating nucleated cell counts. The data were produced by immunoSEQ multiplex PCR, yet TCRdb's version contains in-frame clones alone and is incomplete. V and J calls and clone size are copied from that table; D and trimming were computed from the DNA. The sample has about 270,000 clones, around four fifths seen once. V lost 3 bases, J lost 0 bases, and 6 bases lay in between. This CDR3 is built from 15 residues. CDR1 is SGHTA, CDR2 FQGNSA, per germline. The chain couples TRBV7-2 to TRBJ1-6, with D unresolved. The sequenced material came from peripheral blood. The TCR comes from a woman in her 50s who had recovered from COVID-19. The CDR3 DNA is TGTGCCAGCAGCTTGTATAGCTCCTATAATTCACCCCTCCACTTT. Amino acids: CASSLYSSYNSPLHF.